This is a list of T cell receptor beta chains from one sample in a study of cytomegalovirus exposure and HLA in healthy donors. Libraries were prepared by immunoSEQ multiplex PCR; TCRdb keeps only in-frame clonotypes and omits some of them. This table holds 90,000 to 140,000 clones, roughly 80% found once. The sample was PBMCs. These TCRs come from a young man in good health and CMV-seropositive. Both conserved end residues are part of each CDR3. D genes are given only for firm matches. A row's size may be missing; if present it is once, few, many or a size class.

size: -
V: TRBV5-1
J: TRBJ2-7
D: TRBD1
length: 13
DNA: TGCGCCAGCAGCTACGGACAGGGCTACGAGCAGTACTTC
CDR3: CASSYGQGYEQYF

size: -
V: TRBV27
J: TRBJ2-1
D: -
length: 19
DNA: TGTGCCAGCAGTTTGTTTGCAACAGGGACGGACGGATCCTACAATGAGCAGTTCTTC
CDR3: CASSLFATGTDGSYNEQFF

size: -
V: TRBV4-2
J: TRBJ1-3
D: TRBD1
length: 15
DNA: TGTGCCAGCAGCCAAGCGACAGGGGGCGCACACACCATATATTTT
CDR3: CASSQATGGAHTIYF

size: -
V: TRBV11-3
J: TRBJ1-6
D: -
length: 13
DNA: TGTGCCAGCAGCTTAGATCTCGGGTTTCCCCTCCACTTT
CDR3: CASSLDLGFPLHF

size: -
V: TRBV11-2
J: TRBJ1-4
D: -
length: 17
DNA: TGTGCCAGCAGCTTGAGGGGAGGGGACGGACTTAATGAAAAACTGTTTTTT
CDR3: CASSLRGGDGLNEKLFF

size: -
V: TRBV6-1
J: TRBJ2-1
D: TRBD1
length: 14
DNA: TGTGCCAGCACCTACAGGGGACAGCAGGATGAGCAGTTCTTC
CDR3: CASTYRGQQDEQFF

size: -
V: TRBV7-2
J: TRBJ2-5
D: TRBD2
length: 15
DNA: TGTGCCAGCAGCTTAGTCACGGGGGGGGCCCCGACCCAGTACTTC
CDR3: CASSLVTGGAPTQYF

size: -
V: TRBV18
J: TRBJ2-2
D: -
length: 14
DNA: TGTGCCAGCTCACCACCCAGCGCCTTCGGGGAGCTGTTTTTT
CDR3: CASSPPSAFGELFF

size: -
V: TRBV29-1
J: TRBJ1-2
D: -
length: 12
DNA: TGCAGCGTCCTGGAGACGAACTATGGCTACACCTTC
CDR3: CSVLETNYGYTF

size: -
V: TRBV5-4
J: TRBJ1-1
D: -
length: 12
DNA: TGTGCCAGCAGTTCAGGCGAAACTGAAGCTTTCTTT
CDR3: CASSSGETEAFF

size: few
V: TRBV7-9
J: TRBJ1-5
D: -
length: 15
DNA: TGTGCCAGCAGCCCCCCGGGGGGCTCGGATCAGCCCCAGCATTTT
CDR3: CASSPPGGSDQPQHF

size: once
V: TRBV6-5
J: TRBJ2-1
D: TRBD1
length: 14
DNA: TGTGCCAGCAGTTACCGGGACAGGCGAAATGAGCAGTTCTTC
CDR3: CASSYRDRRNEQFF

size: -
V: TRBV18
J: TRBJ1-2
D: TRBD1
length: 14
DNA: TGTGCCAGCTCACCACCCGACAGGGAACATGGCTACACCTTC
CDR3: CASSPPDREHGYTF

size: -
V: TRBV5-1
J: TRBJ2-7
D: TRBD1
length: 13
DNA: TGCGCCAGCAGCTTGGCAACAGGGGGCGAGCAGTACTTC
CDR3: CASSLATGGEQYF

size: -
V: TRBV5-1
J: TRBJ2-2
D: -
length: 16
DNA: TGCGCCAGCAGCTCCCGCGGGCCTTCGAACACCGGGGAGCTGTTTTTT
CDR3: CASSSRGPSNTGELFF

size: -
V: TRBV7-9
J: TRBJ1-5
D: TRBD1
length: 16
DNA: TGTGCCAGCAGCTTAGGGGGACAGGGTAGGGGTCAGCCCCAGCATTTT
CDR3: CASSLGGQGRGQPQHF